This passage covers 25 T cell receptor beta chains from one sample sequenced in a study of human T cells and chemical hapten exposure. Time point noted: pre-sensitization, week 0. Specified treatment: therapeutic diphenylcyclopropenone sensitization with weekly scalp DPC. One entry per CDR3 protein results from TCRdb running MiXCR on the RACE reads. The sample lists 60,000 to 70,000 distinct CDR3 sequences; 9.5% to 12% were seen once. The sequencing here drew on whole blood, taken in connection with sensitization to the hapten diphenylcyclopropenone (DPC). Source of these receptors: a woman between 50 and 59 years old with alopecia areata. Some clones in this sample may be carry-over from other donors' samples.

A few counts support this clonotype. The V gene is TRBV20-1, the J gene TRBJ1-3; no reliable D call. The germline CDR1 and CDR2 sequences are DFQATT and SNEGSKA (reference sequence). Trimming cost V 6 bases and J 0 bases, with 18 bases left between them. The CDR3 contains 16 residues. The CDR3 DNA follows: TGCAGTGCCGGTAATCGGATAGCCAGCTCTGGAAACACCATATATTTT. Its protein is CSAGNRIASSGNTIYF.

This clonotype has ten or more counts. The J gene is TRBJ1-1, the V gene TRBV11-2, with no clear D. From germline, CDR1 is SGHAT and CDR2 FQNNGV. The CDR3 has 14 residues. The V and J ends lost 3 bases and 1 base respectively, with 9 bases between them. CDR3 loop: CASSFTHGNTEAFF. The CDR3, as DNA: TGTGCCAGCAGCTTTACTCACGGGAACACTGAAGCTTTCTTT.

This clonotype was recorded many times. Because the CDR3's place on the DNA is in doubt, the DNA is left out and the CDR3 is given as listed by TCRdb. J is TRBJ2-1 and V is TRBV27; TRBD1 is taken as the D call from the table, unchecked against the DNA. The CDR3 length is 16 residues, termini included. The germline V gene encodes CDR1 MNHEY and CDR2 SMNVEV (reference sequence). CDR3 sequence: CASILGGRGRGNEQFF.

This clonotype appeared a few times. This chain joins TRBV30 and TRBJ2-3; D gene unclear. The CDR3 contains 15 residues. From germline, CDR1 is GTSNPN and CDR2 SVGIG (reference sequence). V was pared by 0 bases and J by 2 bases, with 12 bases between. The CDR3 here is CAWSVSGRPTDTQYF. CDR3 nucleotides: TGTGCCTGGAGTGTATCCGGAAGGCCCACAGATACGCAGTATTTT.

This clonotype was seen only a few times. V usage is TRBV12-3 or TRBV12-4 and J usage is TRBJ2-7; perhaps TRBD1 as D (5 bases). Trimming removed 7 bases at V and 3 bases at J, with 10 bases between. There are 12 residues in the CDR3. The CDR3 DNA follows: TGTGCCAGCACCCAGCAGGGCTACGAGCAGTACTTC. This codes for CASTQQGYEQYF.

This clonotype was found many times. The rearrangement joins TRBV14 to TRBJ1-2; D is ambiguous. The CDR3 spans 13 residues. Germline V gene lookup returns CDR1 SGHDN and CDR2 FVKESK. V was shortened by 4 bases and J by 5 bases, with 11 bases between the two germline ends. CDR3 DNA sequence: TGTGCCAGCAGCCGCGGACCGACTTATGGCTACACCTTC. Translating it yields CASSRGPTYGYTF.

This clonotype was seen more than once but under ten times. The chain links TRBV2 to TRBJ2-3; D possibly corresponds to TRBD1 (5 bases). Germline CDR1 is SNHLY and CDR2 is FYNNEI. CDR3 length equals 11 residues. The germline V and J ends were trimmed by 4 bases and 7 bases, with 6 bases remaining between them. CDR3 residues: CASSAGNTQYF. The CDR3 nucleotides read TGTGCCAGCAGTGCAGGGAATACGCAGTATTTT.

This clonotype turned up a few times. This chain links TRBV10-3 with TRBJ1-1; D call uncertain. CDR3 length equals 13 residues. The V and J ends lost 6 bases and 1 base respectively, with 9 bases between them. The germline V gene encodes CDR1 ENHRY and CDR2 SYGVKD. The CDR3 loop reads CAISALGNTEAFF. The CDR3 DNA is TGTGCCATCAGCGCACTTGGGAACACTGAAGCTTTCTTT.

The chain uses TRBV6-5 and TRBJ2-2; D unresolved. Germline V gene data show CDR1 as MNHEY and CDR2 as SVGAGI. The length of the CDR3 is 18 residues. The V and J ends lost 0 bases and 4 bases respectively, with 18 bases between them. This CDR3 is CASSYSILGLVGTGELFF. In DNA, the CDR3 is TGTGCCAGCAGTTACTCGATTCTGGGTTTGGTCGGCACCGGGGAGCTGTTTTTT.

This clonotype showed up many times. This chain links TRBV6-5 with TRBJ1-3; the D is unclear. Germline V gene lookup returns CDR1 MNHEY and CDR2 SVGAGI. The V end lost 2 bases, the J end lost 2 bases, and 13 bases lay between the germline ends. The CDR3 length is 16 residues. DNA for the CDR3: TGTGCCAGCAGTTACACGTGGGCAGCGGCTGGAAACACCATATATTTT. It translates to CASSYTWAAAGNTIYF.

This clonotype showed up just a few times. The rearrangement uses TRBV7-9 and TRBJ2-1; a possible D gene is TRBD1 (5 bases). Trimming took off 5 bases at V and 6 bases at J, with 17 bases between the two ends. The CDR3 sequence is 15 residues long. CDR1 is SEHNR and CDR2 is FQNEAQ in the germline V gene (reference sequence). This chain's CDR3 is CASSPLTVKSNEQFF. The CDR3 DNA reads TGTGCCAGCAGCCCCCTGACAGTCAAGTCCAATGAGCAGTTCTTC.

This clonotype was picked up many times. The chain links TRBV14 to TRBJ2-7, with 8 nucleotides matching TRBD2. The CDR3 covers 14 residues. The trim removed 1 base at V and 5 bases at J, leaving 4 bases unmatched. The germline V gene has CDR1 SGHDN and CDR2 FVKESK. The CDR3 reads CASSQGMTSDEQYF. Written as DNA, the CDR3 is TGTGCCAGCAGCCAAGGCATGACTAGCGACGAGCAGTACTTC.

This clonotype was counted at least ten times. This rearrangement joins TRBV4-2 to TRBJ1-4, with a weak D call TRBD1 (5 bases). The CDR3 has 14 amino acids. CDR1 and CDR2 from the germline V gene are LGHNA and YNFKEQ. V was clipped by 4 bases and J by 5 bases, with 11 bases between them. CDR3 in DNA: TGTGCCAGCAGCCCGGGGGAGTGGAATGAAAAACTGTTTTTT. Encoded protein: CASSPGEWNEKLFF.

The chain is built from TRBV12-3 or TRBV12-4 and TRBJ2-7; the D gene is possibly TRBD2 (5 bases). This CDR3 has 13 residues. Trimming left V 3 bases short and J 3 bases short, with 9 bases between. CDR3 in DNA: TGTGCCAGCAGTTTCGGAGGAGACTACGAGCAGTACTTC. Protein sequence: CASSFGGDYEQYF.

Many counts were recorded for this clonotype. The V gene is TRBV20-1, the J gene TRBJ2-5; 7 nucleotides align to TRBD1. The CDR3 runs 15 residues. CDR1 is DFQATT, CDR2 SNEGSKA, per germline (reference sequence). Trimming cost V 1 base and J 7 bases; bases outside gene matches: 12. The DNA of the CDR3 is TGCAGTGCTAGAGTTGGAGAGGGACAGCTTGGGACCCAGTACTTC. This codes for CSARVGEGQLGTQYF.

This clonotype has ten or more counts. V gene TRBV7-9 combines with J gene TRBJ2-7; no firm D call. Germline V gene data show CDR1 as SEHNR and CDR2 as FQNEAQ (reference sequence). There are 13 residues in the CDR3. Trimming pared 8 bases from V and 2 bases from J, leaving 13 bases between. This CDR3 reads CASDLLGAYEQYF. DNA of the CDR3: TGTGCCAGCGACCTCCTTGGGGCCTACGAGCAGTACTTC.

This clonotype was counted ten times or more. CDR3 nucleotides: TGTGCCAGCAGCACGGGGGGTTCACCCCTCCACTTT. It codes for CASSTGGSPLHF. This chain joins TRBV6-5 and TRBJ1-6, with D possibly matching TRBD1 (5 bases). Germline CDR1 MNHEY, CDR2 SVGAGI. The CDR3 is 12 residues long. Trimming took 6 bases from V and 9 from J, leaving 9 bases between them.

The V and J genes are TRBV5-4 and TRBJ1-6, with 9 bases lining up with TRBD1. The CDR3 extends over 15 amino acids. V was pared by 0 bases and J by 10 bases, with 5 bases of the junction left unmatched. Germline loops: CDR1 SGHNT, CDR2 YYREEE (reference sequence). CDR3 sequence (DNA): TGTGCCAGCAGCTTGGACAGGGGGCTCAGATCACCCCTCCACTTT. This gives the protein CASSLDRGLRSPLHF.

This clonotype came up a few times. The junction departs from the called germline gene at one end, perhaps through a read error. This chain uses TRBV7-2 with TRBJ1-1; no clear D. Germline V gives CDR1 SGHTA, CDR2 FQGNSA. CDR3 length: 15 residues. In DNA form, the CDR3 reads TGTGGCAGCAGCCGCCACATATTGATGAACACTGAAGCTTTCTTT. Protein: CGSSRHILMNTEAFF.

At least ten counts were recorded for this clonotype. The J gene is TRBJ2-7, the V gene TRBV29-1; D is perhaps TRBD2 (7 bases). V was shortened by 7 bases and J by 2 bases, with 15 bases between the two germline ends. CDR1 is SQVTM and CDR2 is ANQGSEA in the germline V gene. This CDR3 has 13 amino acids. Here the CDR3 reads CSAAKGGTYEQYF. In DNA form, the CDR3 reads TGCAGCGCTGCGAAGGGGGGGACCTACGAGCAGTACTTC.

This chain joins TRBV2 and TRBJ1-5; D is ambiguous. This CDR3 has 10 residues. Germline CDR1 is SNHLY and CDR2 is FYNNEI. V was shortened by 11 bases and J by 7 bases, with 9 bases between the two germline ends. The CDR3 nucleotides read TGTGCCGACCTTTGGCAGCCCCAGCATTTT. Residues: CADLWQPQHF.

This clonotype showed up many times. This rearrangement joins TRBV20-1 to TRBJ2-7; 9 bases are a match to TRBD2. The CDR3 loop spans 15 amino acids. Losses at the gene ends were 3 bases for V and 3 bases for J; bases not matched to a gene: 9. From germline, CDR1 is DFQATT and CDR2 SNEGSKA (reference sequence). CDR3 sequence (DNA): TGCAGTGCTAGCAGCCTGGCTAGCGGGATCTACGAGCAGTACTTC. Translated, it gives CSASSLASGIYEQYF.

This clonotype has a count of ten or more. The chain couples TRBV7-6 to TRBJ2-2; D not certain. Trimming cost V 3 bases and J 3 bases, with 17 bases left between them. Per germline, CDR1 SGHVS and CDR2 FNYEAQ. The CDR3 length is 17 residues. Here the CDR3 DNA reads TGTGCCAGCAGCTTCCCCCCTTCCAGACCACACACCGGGGAGCTGTTTTTT. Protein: CASSFPPSRPHTGELFF. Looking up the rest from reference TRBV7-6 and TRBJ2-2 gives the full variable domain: GAGVSQSPRYKVTKRGQDVALRCDPISGHVSLYWYRQALGQGPEFLTYFNYEAQQDKSGLPNDRFSAERPEGSISTLTIQRTEQRDSAMYRCASSFPPSRPHTGELFFGEGSRLTVL.

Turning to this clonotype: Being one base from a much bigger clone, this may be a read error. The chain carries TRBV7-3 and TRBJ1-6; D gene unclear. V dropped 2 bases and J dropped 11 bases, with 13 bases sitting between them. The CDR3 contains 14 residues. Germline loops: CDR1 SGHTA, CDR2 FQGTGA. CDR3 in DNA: TGTGCCAGCAGCTTAGACCCCCTAAATACACCCCTCCACTTT. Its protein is CASSLDPLNTPLHF.

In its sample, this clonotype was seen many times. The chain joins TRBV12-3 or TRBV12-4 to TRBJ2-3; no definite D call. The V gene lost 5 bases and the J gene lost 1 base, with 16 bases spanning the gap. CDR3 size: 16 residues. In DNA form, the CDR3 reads TGTGCCAGCAGTCTAAACCCGGGTGGTCGCACAGATACGCAGTATTTT. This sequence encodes CASSLNPGGRTDTQYF.